A selection of T cell receptor beta chains follows, all from one sample in a study of CD8+CD57+ T cells in acquired aplastic anemia. TCRdb passed the reads through MiXCR, listing each CDR3 protein once. Among roughly 180,000 distinct CDR3 sequences listed, 35% to 50% were seen once. What was sequenced was sorted CD4+, CD8+, or CD8+CD57+ T cells (not recorded which) from PBMCs. Receptors originate from a human donor in good health. CDR3s include the opening cysteine and the closing phenylalanine or tryptophan.

J,V,CDR3
TRBJ2-7,TRBV29-1,CSVDRGGGYEQYF
TRBJ2-5,TRBV7-2,CASHTFQGETQYF
TRBJ1-2,TRBV29-1,CSVERGLGGYTF
TRBJ2-3,TRBV28,CASSFRGVGTDTQYF
TRBJ2-5,TRBV6-2/TRBV6-3,CASSYIRRETQYF
TRBJ2-7,TRBV20-1,CSASMGGGGLYEQYF
TRBJ2-3,TRBV28,CASSRPGTSYTDTQYF
TRBJ2-3,TRBV25-1,CASSDAGQPRCTDTQYF
TRBJ1-5,TRBV6-1,CASSEAGGRNQPQHF
TRBJ2-7,TRBV7-9,CASSEGTGTYEQYF
TRBJ2-7,TRBV5-5,CASSSSLAGGPGEQYF
TRBJ2-1,TRBV19,CASSALRGSGFNEQFF
TRBJ2-5,TRBV7-2,CASSPPGQETQYF
TRBJ1-2,TRBV29-1,CSVEVADSNYGYTF
-,TRBV11-2,CASSLSSGGSTYEQFF
TRBJ2-1,TRBV12-3/TRBV12-4,CASRDRGEQFF
TRBJ2-7,TRBV20-1,CSARDQSLSSYEQYF
TRBJ1-2,TRBV3-1,CASSQTTGFGYTF
TRBJ2-5,TRBV5-8,CASSLVGTTTGTQYF
TRBJ2-7,TRBV7-9,CASSDGTSGSYNEQYF
TRBJ2-7,TRBV25-1,CASGLAGAPEQYF
TRBJ2-5,TRBV20-1,CSAGPGTSGGKTQYF
TRBJ2-7,TRBV11-3,CASSLGSDYEQYF
TRBJ2-7,TRBV13,CASSYRDSSYEQYF
TRBJ1-5,TRBV28,CASSFGTGSGEPQHF
TRBJ1-4,TRBV19,CASRQGNEKLFF
TRBJ2-7,TRBV12-3/TRBV12-4,CASSLTSGSNEQYF
TRBJ2-1,TRBV19,CASRQVGGLDEQFF
TRBJ2-7,TRBV7-9,CASSGVSYEQYF
TRBJ2-1,TRBV29-1,CSPRRSEQFF
TRBJ1-5,TRBV20-1,CSAIETSGRRVETQHF
TRBJ2-2,TRBV5-6,CASSTQRQEINTGELFF
TRBJ1-6,TRBV19,CASRLQVENSPLHF
TRBJ1-1,TRBV2,CASSDSMNTEAFF
TRBJ2-7,TRBV2,CASCRSAISYEQYF
TRBJ2-1,TRBV6-5,CASSYGTGYNEQFF
TRBJ2-3,TRBV7-2,CASSSRGADTQYF
TRBJ1-1,TRBV20-1,CSARGTGIEAFF
TRBJ2-7,TRBV6-5,CASSYSRPSGAYEQYF
TRBJ2-7,TRBV19,CASSPTSGLAGVGQYF
TRBJ2-1,TRBV12-3/TRBV12-4,CASSLKPGSYNEQFF
TRBJ2-7,TRBV2,CASRESGIPYEQYF
TRBJ1-6,TRBV5-5,CASSSRPRGDSPLHF
TRBJ1-6,TRBV5-4,CASSLKNSPLHF
TRBJ2-3,TRBV11-2,CASSKGWPSEDTQYF
TRBJ1-1,TRBV19,CAVKGRANTEAFF
TRBJ1-5,TRBV7-6,CASSEGWDRGFNQPQHF
TRBJ2-7,TRBV5-6,CASSFGLESYEQYF
TRBJ2-7,TRBV10-3,CAISEKTGSWTSSYEQYF
TRBJ2-7,TRBV20-1,CSAHLPIAGGPSSYEQYF
TRBJ1-5,TRBV12-3/TRBV12-4,CASSLDEGVNQPQHF
TRBJ1-1,TRBV9,CASRHMGNTEASF
TRBJ1-2,TRBV20-1,CSANPFDTDNYGYTF
TRBJ2-7,TRBV19,CASSMGLAGLYEQYF
TRBJ2-2,TRBV7-7,CASSNFQSTDTGELFF
TRBJ2-6,TRBV11-2,CASSPARKSSGANVLTF
TRBJ2-1,TRBV12-3/TRBV12-4,CASTSLVSYEQFF
TRBJ2-7,TRBV2,CASSNGQGKSYEQYF